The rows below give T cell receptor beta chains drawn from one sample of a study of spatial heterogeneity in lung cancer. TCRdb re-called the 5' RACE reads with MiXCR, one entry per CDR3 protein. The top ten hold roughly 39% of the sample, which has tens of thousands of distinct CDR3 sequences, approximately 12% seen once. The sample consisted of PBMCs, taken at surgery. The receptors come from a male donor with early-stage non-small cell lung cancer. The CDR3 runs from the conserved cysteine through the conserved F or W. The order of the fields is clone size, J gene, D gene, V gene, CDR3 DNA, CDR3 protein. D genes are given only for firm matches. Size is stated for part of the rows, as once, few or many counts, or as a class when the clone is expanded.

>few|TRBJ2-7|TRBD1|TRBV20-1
TGCAGTGCTAGTAACCAGGGGGACTACGAGCAGTACTTC
CSASNQGDYEQYF
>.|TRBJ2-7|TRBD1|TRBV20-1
TGCAGTGCTTCCGGGACAGGGGTTTACGAGCAGTACTTC
CSASGTGVYEQYF
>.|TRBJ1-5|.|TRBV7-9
TGTGCCAGCAGTAGGGGTGGCAATCAGCCCCAGCATTTT
CASSRGGNQPQHF
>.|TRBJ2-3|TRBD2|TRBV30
TGTGCCTGGACTAGCGGGGGGGCAAATACGCAGTATTTT
CAWTSGGANTQYF
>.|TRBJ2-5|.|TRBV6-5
TGTGCCAGCAGTCCAATAAACCAAGAGACCCAGTACTTC
CASSPINQETQYF
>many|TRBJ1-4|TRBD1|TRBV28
TGTGCCAGCAGCCGACAGGGGGTTAATGAAAAACTGTTTTTT
CASSRQGVNEKLFF
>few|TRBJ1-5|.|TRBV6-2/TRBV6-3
TGTGCCAGCAGTTACGCCGGGTCGATACAGCCCCAGCATTTT
CASSYAGSIQPQHF
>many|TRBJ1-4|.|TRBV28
TGTGCCAGCAGGGCCCCGGGTACACGGGAAAAACTGTTTTTT
CASRAPGTREKLFF
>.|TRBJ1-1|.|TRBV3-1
TGTGCCAGCAGCCCCATAGCAGCAGGGGTTGGTAACACTGAAGCTTTCTTT
CASSPIAAGVGNTEAFF
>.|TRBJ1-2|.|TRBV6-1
TGTGCCAGCAGTGCGAGGGGCGTCTATGGCTACACCTTC
CASSARGVYGYTF
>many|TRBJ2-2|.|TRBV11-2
TGTGCCAGCAGCTTCGAGATGAACACCGGGGAGCTGTTTTTT
CASSFEMNTGELFF
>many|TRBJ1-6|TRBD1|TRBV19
TGTGCCAGTAGTGGGACAGGCCACAATTCACCCCTCCACTTT
CASSGTGHNSPLHF
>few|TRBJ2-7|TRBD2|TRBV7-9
TGTGCCAGCAGGAATCCGGGACTAGCGGGAGTAGGTGAGCAGTACTTC
CASRNPGLAGVGEQYF
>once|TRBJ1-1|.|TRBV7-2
TGTGCCAGCAGCTTACCGGGTGAGCGGAAAGCTTTCTTT
CASSLPGERKAFF
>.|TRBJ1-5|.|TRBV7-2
TGTGCCAGCAGCTTAGCGCCCGGGTCCAATCAGCCCCAGCATTTT
CASSLAPGSNQPQHF
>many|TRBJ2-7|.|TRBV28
TGTGCCAGCAGAACAGGGAACGTTGTGCAGTACTTC
CASRTGNVVQYF
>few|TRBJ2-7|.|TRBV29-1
TGCAGCGTTGACTACGTCCCATCCTACGAGCAGTACTTC
CSVDYVPSYEQYF
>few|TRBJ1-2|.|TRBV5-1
TGCGCCAGCAGCTTGGACCGGGGCACTAACTATGGCTACACCTTC
CASSLDRGTNYGYTF
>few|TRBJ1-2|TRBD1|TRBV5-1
TGCGCCAGCAGCACCGAACGGACAGGGGGCGGCGGCTACACCTTC
CASSTERTGGGGYTF
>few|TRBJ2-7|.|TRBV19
TGTGCCAGTATGGGCGGGGCCGAGCAGTACTTC
CASMGGAEQYF
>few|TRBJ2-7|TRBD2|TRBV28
TGTGCCAGCAGTGAACTAGCGGGGATCTACGAGCAGTACTTC
CASSELAGIYEQYF
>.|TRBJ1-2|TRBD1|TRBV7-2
TGTGCCAGCAGCTACCGGGGGGGACAGGAGTCCTCCTATGGCTACACCTTC
CASSYRGGQESSYGYTF
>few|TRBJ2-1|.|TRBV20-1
TGCAGTGCGATCGACACGCGCTCCTACAATGAGCAGTTCTTC
CSAIDTRSYNEQFF
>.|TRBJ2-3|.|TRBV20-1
TGCAGTGCTAGCACCAGCACAGATACGCAGTATTTT
CSASTSTDTQYF
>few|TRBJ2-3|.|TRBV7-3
TGTGCCAGCAGCCCCAACCGGGGGGATACGCAGTATTTT
CASSPNRGDTQYF
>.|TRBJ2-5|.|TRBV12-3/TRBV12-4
TGTGCCAGCAGTCCTTCTGCGGGGTCCGAGACCCAGTACTTC
CASSPSAGSETQYF
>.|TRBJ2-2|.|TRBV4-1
TGCGCCAGCAGCCAACATCCGTTCGCGAACACCGGGGAGCTGTTTTTT
CASSQHPFANTGELFF
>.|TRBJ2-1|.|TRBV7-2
TGTGCCAGCAGCCGACTCGGCAATGAGCAGTTCTTC
CASSRLGNEQFF
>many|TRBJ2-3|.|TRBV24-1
TGTGCCACCAGTGCCATATCCAGGGGAGGGCCAGATACGCAGTATTTT
CATSAISRGGPDTQYF
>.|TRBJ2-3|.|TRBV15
TGTGCCACCAGCCAGTCACTGGTGAACACAGATACGCAGTATTTT
CATSQSLVNTDTQYF
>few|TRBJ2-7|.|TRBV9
TGTGCCAGCAGCGGGAGTGTGGTGGCGGCCTACGAGCAGTACTTC
CASSGSVVAAYEQYF
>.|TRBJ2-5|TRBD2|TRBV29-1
TGCAGCAGGAGTAGCGGGAGGGCGGAGACCCAGTACTTC
CSRSSGRAETQYF
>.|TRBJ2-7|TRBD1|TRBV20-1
TGCAGTGCTCAACCGGGACAGCAATCCTACGAGCAGTACTTC
CSAQPGQQSYEQYF
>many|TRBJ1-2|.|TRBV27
TGTGCCAGCAGTATGCAGGGGACCTATGGCTACACCTTC
CASSMQGTYGYTF
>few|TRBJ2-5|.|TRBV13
TGTGCCAGCAGCCCCCTAGGAGGGGTAGAGACCCAGTACTTC
CASSPLGGVETQYF
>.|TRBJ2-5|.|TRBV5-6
TGTGCCAGCAGCTTGGCCCTGGTAGCTGGAGAGACCCAGTACTTC
CASSLALVAGETQYF
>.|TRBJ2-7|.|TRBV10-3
TGTGCCATCAGTGCGGCCTTCTACGAGCAGTACTTC
CAISAAFYEQYF
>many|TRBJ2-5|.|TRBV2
TGTGCCAGCAGTCAAAGTTTCGAAGAGACCCAGTACTTC
CASSQSFEETQYF
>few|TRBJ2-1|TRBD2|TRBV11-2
TGTGCCAGCAGCGAATTCGGCGGGAGCCTCTACAATGAGCAGTTCTTC
CASSEFGGSLYNEQFF
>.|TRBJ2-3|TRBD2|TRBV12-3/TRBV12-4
TGTGCCAGCAGTTTAGTTCGGGGGGGCACAGATACGCAGTATTTT
CASSLVRGGTDTQYF
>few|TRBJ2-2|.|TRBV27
TGTGCCAGCAGTTTCCACCGGGCAACCGGGGAGCTGTTTTTT
CASSFHRATGELFF
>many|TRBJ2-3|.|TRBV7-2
TGTGCCAGCAGCTTAGGGTCTCGCACAGATACGCAGTATTTT
CASSLGSRTDTQYF
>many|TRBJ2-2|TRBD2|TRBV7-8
TGTGCCAGCAGCTTAGACGGCGGGGGGGCCCTCACCGGGGAGCTGTTTTTT
CASSLDGGGALTGELFF
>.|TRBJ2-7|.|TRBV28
TGTGCCAGCTTACCAAGGAGGGACATCTCCTACGAGCAGTACTTC
CASLPRRDISYEQYF
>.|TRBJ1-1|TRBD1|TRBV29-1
TGCAGCGTTGAGCGACAGGGTGGCACTGAAGCTTTCTTT
CSVERQGGTEAFF
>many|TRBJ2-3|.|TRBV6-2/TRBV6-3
TGTGCCAGCAAGAGCGGTGGGAGGACAGATACGCAGTATTTT
CASKSGGRTDTQYF
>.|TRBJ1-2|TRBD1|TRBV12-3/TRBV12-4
TGTGCCAGCAGTTCCATGGACAGGGCCATCCACGACACCTTC
CASSSMDRAIHDTF
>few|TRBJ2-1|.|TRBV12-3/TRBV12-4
TGTGCCAGCCAGCGGACGGGGAGCTCCTACAATGAGCAGTTCTTC
CASQRTGSSYNEQFF
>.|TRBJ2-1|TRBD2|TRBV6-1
TGTGCCAGCAGAATAGCGGGGGGGTTATACAATGAGCAGTTCTTC
CASRIAGGLYNEQFF
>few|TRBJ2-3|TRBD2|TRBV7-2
TGTGCCAGCAGCTTCTGGACTAGCGGGACAGATACGCAGTATTTT
CASSFWTSGTDTQYF
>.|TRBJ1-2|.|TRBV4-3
TGCGCCAGCAGCCGCCAGCGAGGCCCCCATGGCTACACCTTC
CASSRQRGPHGYTF
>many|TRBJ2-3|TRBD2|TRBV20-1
TGCAGTGCTAGATCTAGCGGTTACACAGATACGCAGTATTTT
CSARSSGYTDTQYF
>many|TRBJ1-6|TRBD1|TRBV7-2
TGTGCCAGCAGCCCGTCCGACAGGGAGAATTCACCCCTCCACTTT
CASSPSDRENSPLHF
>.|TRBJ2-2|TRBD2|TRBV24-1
TGTGCCACCAGTGCCCCGGGGGGTACTAACACCGGGGAGCTGTTTTTT
CATSAPGGTNTGELFF
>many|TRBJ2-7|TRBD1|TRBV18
TGTGCCAGCTCACGGGGACAGGGTGAAGAGCAGTACTTC
CASSRGQGEEQYF